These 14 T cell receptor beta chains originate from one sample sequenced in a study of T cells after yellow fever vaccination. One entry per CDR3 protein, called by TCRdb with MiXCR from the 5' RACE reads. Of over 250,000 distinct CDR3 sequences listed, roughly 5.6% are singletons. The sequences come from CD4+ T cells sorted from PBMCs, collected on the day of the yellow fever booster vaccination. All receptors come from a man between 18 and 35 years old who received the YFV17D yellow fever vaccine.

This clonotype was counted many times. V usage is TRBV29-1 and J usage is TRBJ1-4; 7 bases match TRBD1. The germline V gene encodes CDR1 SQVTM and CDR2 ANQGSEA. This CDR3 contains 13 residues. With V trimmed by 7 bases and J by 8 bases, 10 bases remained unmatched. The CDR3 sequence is CSGQGGTEEKLFF. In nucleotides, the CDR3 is TGCAGCGGACAAGGGGGGACAGAAGAAAAACTGTTTTTT. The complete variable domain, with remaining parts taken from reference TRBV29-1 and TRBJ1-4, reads SAVISQKPSRDICQRGTSLTIQCQVDSQVTMMFWYRQQPGQSLTLIATANQGSEATYESGFVIDKFPISRPNLTFSTLTVSNMSPEDSSIYLCSGQGGTEEKLFFGSGTQLSVL.

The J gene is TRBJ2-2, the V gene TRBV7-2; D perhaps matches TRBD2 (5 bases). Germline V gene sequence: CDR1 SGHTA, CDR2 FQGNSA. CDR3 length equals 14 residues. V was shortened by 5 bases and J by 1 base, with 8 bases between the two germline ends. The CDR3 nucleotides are TGTGCCAGCAGCAGAGAGGGGAACACCGGGGAGCTGTTTTTT. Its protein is CASSREGNTGELFF.

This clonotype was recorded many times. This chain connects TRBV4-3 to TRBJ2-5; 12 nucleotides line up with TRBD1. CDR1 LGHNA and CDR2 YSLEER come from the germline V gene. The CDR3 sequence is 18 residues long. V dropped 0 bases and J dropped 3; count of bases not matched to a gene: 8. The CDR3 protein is CASSQDLSGTGGEETQYF. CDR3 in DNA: TGCGCCAGCAGCCAAGATCTTAGTGGGACAGGGGGCGAAGAGACCCAGTACTTC.

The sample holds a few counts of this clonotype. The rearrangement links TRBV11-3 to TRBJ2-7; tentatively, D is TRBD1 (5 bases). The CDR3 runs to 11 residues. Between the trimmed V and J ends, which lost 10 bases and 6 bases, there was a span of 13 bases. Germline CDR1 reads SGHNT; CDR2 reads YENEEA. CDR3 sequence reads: CANSGSGEQYV. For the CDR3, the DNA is TGTGCCAATTCAGGGTCGGGCGAGCAGTACGTC.

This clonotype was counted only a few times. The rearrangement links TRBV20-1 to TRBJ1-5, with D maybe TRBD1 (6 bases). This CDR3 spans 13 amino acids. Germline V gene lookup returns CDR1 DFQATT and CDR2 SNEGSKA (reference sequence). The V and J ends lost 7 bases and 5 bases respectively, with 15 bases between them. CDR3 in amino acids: CSVPQGLHQPQHF. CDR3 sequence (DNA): TGCAGTGTCCCACAGGGATTGCATCAGCCCCAGCATTTT.

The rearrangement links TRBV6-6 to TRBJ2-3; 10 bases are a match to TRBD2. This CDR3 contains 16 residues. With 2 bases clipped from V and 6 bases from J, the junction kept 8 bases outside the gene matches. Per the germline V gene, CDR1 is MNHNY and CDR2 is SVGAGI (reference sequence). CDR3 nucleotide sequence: TGTGCCAGCAGTTACGGTAGCGGGGGGTCGATGGATACGCAGTATTTT. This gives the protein CASSYGSGGSMDTQYF.

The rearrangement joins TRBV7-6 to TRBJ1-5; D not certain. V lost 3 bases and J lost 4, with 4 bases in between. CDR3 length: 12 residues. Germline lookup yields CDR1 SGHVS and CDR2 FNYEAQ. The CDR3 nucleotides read TGTGCCAGCAGCTTCCCAAATCAGCCCCAGCATTTT. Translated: CASSFPNQPQHF.

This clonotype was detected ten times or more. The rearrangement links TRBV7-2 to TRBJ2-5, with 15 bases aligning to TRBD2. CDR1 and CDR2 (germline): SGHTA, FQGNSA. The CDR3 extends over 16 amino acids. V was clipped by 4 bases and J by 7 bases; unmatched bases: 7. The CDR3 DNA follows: TGTGCCAGCAGCTACACCGGGACTAGCGGGGGGACGACCCAGTACTTC. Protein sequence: CASSYTGTSGGTTQYF.

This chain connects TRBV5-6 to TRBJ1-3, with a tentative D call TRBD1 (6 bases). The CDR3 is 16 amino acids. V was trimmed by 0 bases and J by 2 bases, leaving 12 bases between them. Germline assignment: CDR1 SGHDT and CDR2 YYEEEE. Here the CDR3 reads CASSLAPGDPGNTIYF. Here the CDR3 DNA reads TGTGCCAGCAGCTTGGCCCCAGGGGACCCTGGAAACACCATATATTTT.

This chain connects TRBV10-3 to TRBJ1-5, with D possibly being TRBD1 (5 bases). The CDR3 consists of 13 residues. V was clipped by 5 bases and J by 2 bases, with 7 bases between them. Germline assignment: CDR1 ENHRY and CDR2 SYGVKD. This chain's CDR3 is CAISQGGNQPQHF. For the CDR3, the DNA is TGTGCCATCAGTCAAGGGGGCAATCAGCCCCAGCATTTT.

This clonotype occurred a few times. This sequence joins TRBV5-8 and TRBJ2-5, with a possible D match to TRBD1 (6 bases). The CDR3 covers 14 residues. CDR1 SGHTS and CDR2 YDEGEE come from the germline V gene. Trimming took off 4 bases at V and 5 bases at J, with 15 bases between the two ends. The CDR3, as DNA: TGTGCCAGCAGCGGGGCAGGGGTCGGTGAGACCCAGTACTTC. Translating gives CASSGAGVGETQYF.

The CDR3 nucleotides read TGTGCCAGCAGAAGCTCCCCAATAGATACGCAGTATTTT. Encoded protein: CASRSSPIDTQYF. The V gene is TRBV28, the J gene TRBJ2-3; D is undetermined. The CDR3 consists of 13 residues. Trimming stripped 6 bases from V and 5 bases from J, with 12 bases between. CDR1 MDHEN and CDR2 SYDVKM come from the germline V gene.

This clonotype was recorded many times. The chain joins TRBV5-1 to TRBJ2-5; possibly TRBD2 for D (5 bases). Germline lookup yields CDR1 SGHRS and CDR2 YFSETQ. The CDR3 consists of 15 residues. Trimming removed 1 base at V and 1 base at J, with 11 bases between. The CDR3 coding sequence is TGCGCCAGCAGCTTGCGAGGAGGTTTCCAAGAGACCCAGTACTTC. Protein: CASSLRGGFQETQYF.

The CDR3 DNA sequence: TGTGCCAGCAGACCGGGGGTCACCGGGGAGCTGTTTTTT. The encoded protein is CASRPGVTGELFF. The rearrangement joins TRBV6-2 or TRBV6-3 to TRBJ2-2, with D tentatively TRBD2 (6 bases). In germline, CDR1 is MNHEY, CDR2 SVGEGT. Deletions cut 6 bases from V and 4 bases from J, with 9 bases between. The CDR3 totals 13 residues.